This TCR beta chain was profiled in a study of blood T cell repertoires in COVID-19. Whole-study context: COVID-19 samples, acute and convalescent, were from the United States, Italy and Spain. T cells, B-cell-depleted T cells, or PBMCs supplied cDNA or gDNA.

With 5 bases removed from V and 1 base from J, the gap between germline ends came to 14 bases. This CDR3 region has 15 residues. Germline lookup yields CDR1 SEHNR and CDR2 FQNEAQ (reference sequence). As processed by the authors: For nucleated cells, counts were estimated from reference gene primer amplification. Profiling relied on immunoSEQ multiplex PCR, and the TCRdb table lists in-frame clones only, not all of them. That table supplies the V and J calls and clone size; D and trimming were determined from the DNA. The data contain about 160,000 clones, roughly 85% of them singletons. The specimen sequenced was peripheral blood. This TCR derives from a human donor with acute or convalescent COVID-19. The donor label of this sample is uncertain. The V call is TRBV7-9, the J call TRBJ2-5, with D possibly TRBD2 on 5 matching bases. In DNA form, the CDR3 reads TGTGCCAGCAGCCACGGTTTGCGGGTCCAAGAGACCCAGTACTTC. It codes for CASSHGLRVQETQYF.